This T cell receptor beta chain appears in the sequencing data of a study of blood T cells in healthy people across ages. The study's findings and limits: Older age coincided with a roughly linear decline in TCR beta diversity per million T cells. Diversity figures derived from one million T cells were judged to underestimate the true value.

Alongside a J-beta primer mix, a sample-barcoded 5' primer served in a second PCR lasting about 7 to 11 cycles. All cDNA molecules were each tagged by a template-switch adaptor with 12 random nucleotides. TCRdb reprocessed the 5' RACE reads via MiXCR and lists one record per CDR3 protein. The sample lists approximately 790,000 distinct CDR3 sequences, around 62% seen once, with about 30% in the top ten. Details on this clonotype: Antigen: not known.

Germline V gene lookup returns CDR1 LGHNA and CDR2 YSLEER. This CDR3 is 16 amino acids long. This clonotype originated in a man aged 25-45 years in good health. Sequencing input: blood. This chain joins TRBV4-3 and TRBJ2-1; TRBD2 matches at 7 bases. Gene TRBJ2-7 matches the end of the DNA better, so the J call may be wrong. The CDR3 loop reads CASSQDLGGDYNEQYF. The CDR3 nucleotides are TGCGCCAGCAGCCAAGATCTGGGGGGGGACTACAATGAGCAGTACTTC.